The 11 T cell receptor beta chains listed next were all sequenced from one sample in a study of cytomegalovirus exposure and HLA in healthy donors. PCR involved 60 Vbeta and 13 Jbeta primers. Some clones are missing from TCRdb's copy, which holds only in-frame ones; the method was immunoSEQ multiplex PCR. The data contain around 150,000 clones, around 60% of them singletons. The sample comprised PBMCs. The receptors derive from a woman aged 55-70 years in good health and CMV-seropositive.

The genes are TRBV5-5 and TRBJ1-2; D possibly corresponds to TRBD1 (5 bases). This CDR3 is 13 amino acids long. From germline, CDR1 is SGHKS and CDR2 YYEKEE (reference sequence). V was clipped by 3 bases and J by 3 bases, with 9 bases between them. The CDR3 sequence: CASSYGGDYGYTF. In DNA form, the CDR3 reads TGTGCCAGCAGCTACGGGGGGGACTATGGCTACACCTTC.

The table lists this clone with a few counts. J is TRBJ2-1 and V is TRBV7-3; 7 nucleotides align to TRBD2. V dropped 3 bases and J dropped 7; count of bases not matched to a gene: 0. Germline V CDR1 and CDR2: SGHTA, FQGTGA. This CDR3 region has 12 residues. CDR3 sequence reads: CASSFSGNEQFF. In nucleotides, the CDR3 is TGTGCCAGCAGCTTTAGCGGGAATGAGCAGTTCTTC.

The DNA for the CDR3 is TGTGCCAGCAGCCAAGTAGGGGGGAGCGGGAGCTATGGCTACACCTTC. This gives the protein CASSQVGGSGSYGYTF. The V gene is TRBV14, the J gene TRBJ1-2; tentative D call: TRBD1 (6 bases). Trimming left V 1 base short and J 4 bases short, with 16 bases between. The CDR3 loop spans 16 amino acids. Germline CDR1 and CDR2: SGHDN and FVKESK.

CDR3 in DNA: TGTGCCAGCAGTTTACTTGGGGTGGACAGGCAGTTCTTC. This codes for CASSLLGVDRQFF. The J gene is TRBJ2-1, the V gene TRBV28; maybe TRBD1 (6 bases). V lost 2 bases and J lost 12, with 14 bases in between. CDR3 length: 13 residues. From germline, CDR1 is MDHEN and CDR2 SYDVKM.

V gene TRBV6-6 combines with J gene TRBJ1-2; 9 bases align to TRBD1. CDR3 length equals 14 residues. V shed 2 bases and J 6 bases; nucleotides not matched to a gene: 4. Germline values: CDR1 MNHNY, CDR2 SVGAGI (reference sequence). CDR3 amino acids: CASSYDRGVDGYTF. For the CDR3, the DNA is TGTGCCAGCAGTTACGACAGGGGGGTAGATGGCTACACCTTC.

This chain joins TRBV28 and TRBJ2-7; D is possibly TRBD1 (5 bases). V lost 2 bases and J lost 2, with 7 bases in between. Germline V gives CDR1 MDHEN, CDR2 SYDVKM. The CDR3 covers 13 residues. CDR3 loop: CASSLGATYEQYF. Here the CDR3 DNA reads TGTGCCAGCAGTTTAGGGGCTACCTACGAGCAGTACTTC.

This chain joins TRBV30 and TRBJ2-3, with TRBD2 as a possible D gene (5 bases). The germline gives CDR1 GTSNPN, CDR2 SVGIG (reference sequence). CDR3 length: 14 residues. The ends were cut back, 0 bases at V and 0 bases at J, with 7 bases in the middle. Written as DNA, the CDR3 is TGTGCCTGGAGTGTCGCGGGTAGCACAGATACGCAGTATTTT. Translating it yields CAWSVAGSTDTQYF.

This rearrangement joins TRBV15 to TRBJ1-3; TRBD1 aligns across 10 bases. The CDR3 extends over 17 amino acids. Germline values: CDR1 LNHNV, CDR2 YYDKDF (reference sequence). V dropped 0 bases and J dropped 3; count of bases not matched to a gene: 5. The CDR3 protein is CATSRERQGAGGNTIYF. The CDR3, as DNA: TGTGCCACCAGCAGAGAGCGACAGGGGGCAGGTGGAAACACCATATATTTT.

V usage is TRBV14 and J usage is TRBJ2-1; 10 positions agree with TRBD1. V dropped 3 bases and J dropped 9; count of bases not matched to a gene: 5. The CDR3 is 14 amino acids. Per germline, CDR1 SGHDN and CDR2 FVKESK. CDR3 amino acids: CASSHPGQGFEQFF. In nucleotides, the CDR3 is TGTGCCAGCAGCCACCCGGGACAGGGGTTTGAGCAGTTCTTC.

This clone was counted only a few times. This chain connects TRBV6-5 to TRBJ2-7; TRBD2 aligns across 9 bases. CDR3 size: 14 residues. CDR1 and CDR2 from the germline V gene are MNHEY and SVGAGI. V lost 5 bases, J lost 2 bases, and 4 bases stayed unmatched. CDR3 nucleotide sequence: TGTGCCAGCAGTGGTAGCGGGGGAGCCTACGAGCAGTACTTC. As protein: CASSGSGGAYEQYF.

There are a few counts of this clone. The V call is TRBV30, the J call TRBJ2-2; no definite D call. CDR3 length: 13 amino acids. V lost 2 bases and J lost 5, with 9 bases in between. Looked up from germline, CDR1 is GTSNPN and CDR2 is SVGIG (reference sequence). The CDR3 DNA sequence: TGTGCCTGGAGTCCCCTCGGGACCGGGGAGCTGTTTTTT. Amino acid sequence: CAWSPLGTGELFF.